The source of this TCR beta chain is a study of blood T cell repertoires in COVID-19 (dated by TCRdb to 2018 to 2020). Context from the whole study: Samples covering the acute and convalescent phases of COVID-19 were provided by collaborators in the United States, Italy and Spain. The repertoires were made available in a free public database intended to serve as a resource for research on the immune response to SARS-CoV-2. The samples were drawn from the first 160 participants of the ongoing ImmuneRACE study and from 1,254 subjects provided by 6 global collaborators. A de-identified subject ID, COVID-19 status, age in years and sex were almost always included in the sample metadata. The prospective study material was composed of cDNA or gDNA derived from T cells, B-cell-depleted T cells, or PBMCs. Deeply sampled blood TCRbeta repertoires from subjects exposed to, actively infected with, or recovered from COVID-19 were included in the dataset. Where available, HLA class I and class II types were obtained from metadata supplied by the sample provider rather than from assay-based typing.

The germline ends are 5 bases apart after V is trimmed by 2 bases and J by 1 base. The CDR3 holds 13 amino acids from the cysteine to the phenylalanine. Kept here is only the CDR3 DNA, which spans 39 bases and is read in frame from base 1. CDR1 SGHAT and CDR2 FQNNGV are derived from the germline V gene. Remarks on this clone: The clone's antigen remains unknown. The input lacks base qualities; no much larger clone sits a single base away.

Results the study describes overall, beyond this receptor: The amount of clinical and demographic metadata varied by source and participant and was provided uncurated.

TCRbeta CDR3 regions were amplified from genomic DNA using the immunoSEQ Assay, a bias-controlled multiplex PCR. The authors' pipeline ran thus. The number of nucleated cells in each sample was estimated from the amplification of reference gene primers within the assay. To quantify the absolute abundance of each unique TCRbeta CDR3 rearrangement, sequence reads were collapsed and filtered. For each sample, productive Simpson clonality was calculated as the square root of Simpson's diversity index over productive rearrangements. TCRdb mirrors the immuneACCESS table, restricted to in-frame sequences. Some clones are absent from its copies; in checked studies, under half trace to an unresolved V gene, and the reason for the others is unknown. The DNA was the basis for D and trimming; V, J and clone size are from that table. In all, the sample holds around 180,000 clones, and roughly 90% of those were seen once. Of the sample, about 20% falls within the top ten clones.

Each collaborating institution followed its own protocols to collect whole blood in K2EDTA tubes. For TCRbeta analysis, collaborator samples were shipped as frozen whole blood, as isolated PBMCs, or as DNA extracted from either sample type. The rearranged segments are TRBV11-2 and TRBJ1-1; the D gene cannot be named for sure. The clonotype originates from a man in his 70s with active or convalescent COVID-19. The source material was peripheral blood. DNA sequence: TGTGCCAGCAGCTTATTGCGGAACACTGAAGCTTTCTTT. Its translation is CASSLLRNTEAFF.